This T cell receptor (beta chain) emerged from a study of brain T cells in children with intractable seizures. The sample's time point: blood from clinic visit 5 months post-surgery; TSC patient then seizure free. Sequencing was limited to surgery cases with top T cell transcript signatures in brain tissue. Pre-surgery treatment included at least one anti-epileptic drug. Data came from immunoSEQ multiplex PCR; TCRdb stores just in-frame clones and leaves some out. The table lists about 350,000 clones, over 90% of them singletons. The sequenced sample was peripheral blood, obtained less than 6 months after surgery. This sequence originates from a boy less than two years old with tuberous sclerosis and intractable seizures.

CDR3 bases: TGTGCCAGCAGCGTAGAAACAGGCCGCCATAACTATGGCTACACCTTC. Amino acids: CASSVETGRHNYGYTF. This chain links TRBV9 with TRBJ1-2; perhaps TRBD1 as D (5 bases). The CDR3 is made up of 16 amino acids. Between the trimmed V and J ends, which lost 0 bases and 1 base, there was a span of 13 bases. CDR1 is SGDLS, CDR2 YYNGEE, per germline.